Following are 9 T cell receptor beta chains from one sample sequenced in a study of T cell repertoires in cytomegalovirus infection. TCRdb fed the reads into MiXCR, producing one record per CDR3 protein. The sample shows approximately 490,000 distinct CDR3 sequences, approximately 11% of them seen only once. Sequencing was performed on PBMCs. These receptors all come from a human donor in good health (CMV status not recorded). Some clones in this sample may be carry-over from other donors' samples.

This clonotype was counted at least ten times. This rearrangement joins TRBV7-9 to TRBJ2-2; 7 bases are a match to TRBD1. V was pared by 6 bases and J by 6 bases, with 4 bases of the junction left unmatched. Germline CDR1 is SEHNR and CDR2 is FQNEAQ (reference sequence). The CDR3 is 13 residues long. CDR3 in amino acids: CASRFTGAGELFF. CDR3 DNA sequence: TGTGCCAGCAGATTTACAGGGGCCGGGGAGCTGTTTTTT.

The table lists this clonotype with many counts. This chain connects TRBV4-1 to TRBJ2-5; D is possibly TRBD1 (6 bases). CDR3 length equals 17 residues. Between the trimmed V and J ends, which lost 4 bases and 2 bases, there was a span of 20 bases. From germline, CDR1 is MGHRA and CDR2 YSYEKL. CDR3 DNA: TGCGCCAGCAGCCTCAGGGGTCAACGGTTACAACAAGAGACCCAGTACTTC. Translation gives CASSLRGQRLQQETQYF.

This clonotype was found many times. One end of the junction varies from germline; a read error may be responsible. The J gene is TRBJ2-7, the V gene TRBV7-9; D call uncertain. CDR3 size: 11 residues. Germline V gives CDR1 SEHNR, CDR2 FQNEAQ (reference sequence). In DNA, the CDR3 is TGTGCCAGCAGTTTAGGAAACGAGCAGTACTTC. Translating it yields CASSLGNEQYF.

V and J are TRBV18 and TRBJ1-1; maybe TRBD1 (5 bases). This CDR3 spans 15 amino acids. Between the trimmed V and J ends, which lost 5 bases and 1 base, there was a span of 14 bases. The germline CDR1 and CDR2 sequences are KGHSH and LQKENI. The CDR3 loop is CASSTLMGPNTEAFF. DNA for the CDR3: TGTGCCAGCTCAACACTAATGGGACCGAACACTGAAGCTTTCTTT.

This rearrangement joins TRBV7-6 to TRBJ2-4, with D maybe TRBD1 (5 bases). The germline V gene encodes CDR1 SGHVS and CDR2 FNYEAQ. V was clipped by 4 bases and J by 0 bases, with 16 bases between them. This CDR3 is 17 amino acids long. The CDR3 DNA sequence: TGTGCCAGCAGCTCACACGCAGGGCGAGAAGCCAAAAACATTCAGTACTTC. As protein: CASSSHAGREAKNIQYF.

This chain connects TRBV28 to TRBJ1-2, with 11 bases identical to TRBD1. The CDR3 consists of 15 residues. Trimming took 2 bases from V and 5 from J; bases not matched to a gene: 4. Looked up from germline, CDR1 is MDHEN and CDR2 is SYDVKM. CDR3 amino acids: CASSLRTGGLYGYTF. Here the CDR3 DNA reads TGTGCCAGCAGTTTAAGGACAGGGGGCTTGTATGGCTACACCTTC.

This sequence joins TRBV3-1 and TRBJ1-3, with TRBD1 as a possible D gene (5 bases). Germline V gene lookup returns CDR1 LGHDT and CDR2 YNNKEL (reference sequence). The CDR3 runs to 15 residues. V shed 0 bases and J shed 2 bases, with 8 bases lying between them. The CDR3, as DNA: TGTGCCAGCAGCCAAGAGGACATTACTGGAAACACCATATATTTT. Translating gives CASSQEDITGNTIYF.

This clonotype was counted between two and nine times. The chain employs TRBV10-3 and TRBJ1-2; 9 bases agree with TRBD1. Unmatched junction bases numbered 3, after V lost 2 bases and J lost 2 bases. The CDR3 loop spans 15 amino acids. CDR1 is ENHRY, CDR2 SYGVKD, per germline. CDR3 sequence: CAISENRGQNYGYTF. CDR3 in DNA: TGTGCCATCAGTGAGAACAGGGGGCAGAACTATGGCTACACCTTC.

This clonotype was counted many times. The chain has TRBV7-9 and TRBJ1-1; D not resolved. V gave up 4 bases and J gave up 4 bases, with 16 bases separating them. Germline lookup yields CDR1 SEHNR and CDR2 FQNEAQ (reference sequence). CDR3 length equals 15 residues. The CDR3 spells CASSSGWVLGTEAFF. The CDR3 DNA reads as TGTGCCAGCAGCTCGGGATGGGTTCTGGGCACTGAAGCTTTCTTT.